This TCR beta chain stems from a study of identifying expanded T cells in peripheral blood. This CDR3 region has 15 residues. V shed 0 bases and J shed 3 bases, with 10 bases lying between them. The germline V gene has CDR1 SGHNT and CDR2 YYREEE (reference sequence). No infections or other immune events were documented during collection. The table came from immunoSEQ multiplex PCR; TCRdb's copy has only in-frame clones and leaves some out. This table has around 100,000 clones, about 87% appearing once. Overall study results and limits: Over two and four weeks, about 15 and 18 clones changed, versus around 1.3 between replicates. Across healthy donors, higher total template counts meant significantly greater roughly 2-week count variance.

Worth noting for this clone: Antigen unknown.

Sequenced input: blood. This receptor was obtained from a person aged 18 to 75 in good health. The chain joins TRBV5-4 to TRBJ1-3; D is perhaps TRBD1 (5 bases). The CDR3 region is CASSLGMGLGNTIYF. Here the CDR3 DNA reads TGTGCCAGCAGCTTGGGTATGGGGCTTGGAAACACCATATATTTT. Based on the CDR3 plus reference TRBV5-4 and TRBJ1-3, the full variable domain is ETGVTQSPTHLIKTRGQQVTLRCSSQSGHNTVSWYQQALGQGPQFIFQYYREEENGRGNFPPRFSGLQFPNYSSELNVNALELDDSALYLCASSLGMGLGNTIYFGEGSWLTVV.